Presented here are 21 T cell receptor beta chains from one specimen sequenced in a study of PD-L1 blockade in urothelial cancer. Sequencing used immunoSEQ multiplex PCR; TCRdb keeps in-frame clones, though not all of them. Counted here are about 95,000 clones, roughly 90% occurring once; the ten biggest clones make up 1.5% to 2%. The time point: pretreatment peripheral blood. Sequencing used PBMCs, obtained around atezolizumab (anti-PD-L1) treatment. These receptors came from a man aged 55-75 years with urothelial cancer.

The chain recombines TRBV7-6 with TRBJ2-1; 10 bases are shared with TRBD1. The CDR3 totals 16 residues. V lost 2 bases, J lost 4 bases, and 5 bases stayed unmatched. Germline CDR1 SGHVS, CDR2 FNYEAQ. The CDR3 is CASSLSGQGIYNEQFF. CDR3 bases: TGTGCCAGCAGCTTATCGGGACAGGGGATTTACAATGAGCAGTTCTTC.

V and J are TRBV6-5 and TRBJ1-1; 9 nucleotides line up with TRBD1. The CDR3 runs to 14 residues. CDR1 is MNHEY and CDR2 is SVGAGI in the germline V gene. V was pared by 4 bases and J by 4 bases, with 4 bases of the junction left unmatched. The CDR3 nucleotides are TGTGCCAGCAGTTCCCAGACAGGGGGCACTGAAGCTTTCTTT. Encoded protein: CASSSQTGGTEAFF.

The V and J genes are TRBV7-2 and TRBJ2-7, with TRBD1 as a possible D gene (7 bases). Between the trimmed V and J ends, which lost 1 base and 4 bases, there was a span of 17 bases. Germline V lookup: CDR1 SGHTA, CDR2 FQGNSA. The CDR3 length is 16 residues. CDR3 loop: CASSLVSGGDRYEQYF. The DNA of the CDR3 is TGTGCCAGCAGCTTAGTGTCGGGCGGGGACAGATACGAGCAGTACTTC.

The chain is built from TRBV6-6 and TRBJ1-1; TRBD1 agrees at 10 bases. CDR3 length: 15 amino acids. V gave up 6 bases and J gave up 4 bases; unmatched junction bases: 8. Germline V gene data show CDR1 as MNHNY and CDR2 as SVGAGI (reference sequence). CDR3: CASSPPRDRGTEAFF. The CDR3 region has the DNA TGTGCCAGCAGCCCCCCCCGGGACAGGGGCACTGAAGCTTTCTTT.

This clone showed up just once. This chain joins TRBV7-2 and TRBJ2-7; 9 bases align to TRBD1. Germline V gene sequence: CDR1 SGHTA, CDR2 FQGNSA. Losses at the gene ends were 5 bases for V and 3 bases for J; bases not matched to a gene: 2. This CDR3 spans 13 amino acids. The CDR3, as DNA: TGTGCCAGCAGCCCGGGACAGGGCTACGAGCAGTACTTC. It codes for CASSPGQGYEQYF.

CDR3 protein: CASMGAGVDEKLFF. The CDR3 bases are TGTGCCAGCATGGGGGCGGGGGTCGACGAAAAACTGTTTTTT. The chain uses TRBV2 and TRBJ1-4; a weak D match, TRBD1 (6 bases). The CDR3 is 14 residues long. The V gene lost 7 bases and the J gene lost 8 bases, with 17 bases spanning the gap. The germline CDR1 and CDR2 sequences are SNHLY and FYNNEI.

The chain carries TRBV4-2 and TRBJ1-4; 12 nucleotides match TRBD1. This CDR3 is built from 16 residues. V gave up 4 bases and J gave up 5 bases; unmatched junction bases: 5. Per germline, CDR1 LGHNA and CDR2 YNFKEQ. CDR3 sequence reads: CASSRGTGGANEKLFF. The CDR3 coding sequence is TGTGCCAGCAGCCGCGGGACAGGGGGCGCAAATGAAAAACTGTTTTTT.

The V gene is TRBV27, the J gene TRBJ1-1; D gene uncertain. Trimming took 4 bases from V and 5 from J, leaving 20 bases between them. The germline V gene encodes CDR1 MNHEY and CDR2 SMNVEV (reference sequence). The CDR3 is 16 amino acids. CDR3 bases: TGTGCCAGCAGTTCCCACCTGGGAGGGTGGGATACTGAAGCTTTCTTT. Protein: CASSSHLGGWDTEAFF.

The chain links TRBV4-3 to TRBJ1-5; no firm D call. Trimming removed 0 bases at V and 6 bases at J, with 6 bases between. CDR3 size: 13 residues. Looked up from germline, CDR1 is LGHNA and CDR2 is YSLEER. Written as DNA, the CDR3 is TGCGCCAGCAGCCAAGATGGAGGTCAGCCCCAGCATTTT. It specifies CASSQDGGQPQHF.

V and J are TRBV19 and TRBJ1-2; TRBD1 aligns across 7 bases. The CDR3 length is 19 residues. The germline V gene encodes CDR1 LNHDA and CDR2 SQIVND (reference sequence). The V gene end was trimmed by 6 bases and the J gene end by 0 bases; junction bases not matched to a gene: 19. CDR3 sequence: CASSRSSREWDSSNYGYTF. Here the CDR3 DNA reads TGTGCCAGTAGCCGGTCTTCTCGGGAGTGGGACAGCTCTAACTATGGCTACACCTTC.

CDR3 region: CASSPEDRRTYEQYF. CDR3 in DNA: TGTGCCAGCTCACCAGAGGACAGGAGAACCTACGAGCAGTACTTC. The V call is TRBV18, the J call TRBJ2-7; TRBD1 matches 7 bases. With V trimmed by 2 bases and J by 2 bases, 6 bases remained unmatched. Germline CDR1 KGHSH, CDR2 LQKENI. This CDR3 has 15 residues.

J is TRBJ1-2 and V is TRBV6-5, with D perhaps TRBD1 (6 bases). The CDR3 runs to 13 residues. Germline CDR1 MNHEY, CDR2 SVGAGI. Between the trimmed V and J ends, which lost 4 bases and 5 bases, there was a span of 11 bases. CDR3 sequence reads: CASSSQGFYGYTF. The DNA for the CDR3 is TGTGCCAGCAGTTCACAGGGTTTTTATGGCTACACCTTC.

The chain uses TRBV4-1 and TRBJ1-3; D may be TRBD1 (5 bases). CDR1 MGHRA and CDR2 YSYEKL come from the germline V gene. Trimming took 0 bases from V and 5 from J, leaving 11 bases between them. The length of the CDR3 is 15 residues. CDR3 region: CASSQDATARNTIYF. The CDR3 coding sequence is TGCGCCAGCAGCCAAGATGCGACAGCCAGAAACACCATATATTTT.

This chain links TRBV18 with TRBJ1-1, with 8 positions matching TRBD1. Trimming at V came to 3 bases and at J to 10 bases, leaving 13 bases not matched to a gene. CDR1 and CDR2 from the germline V gene are KGHSH and LQKENI. There are 15 residues in the CDR3. The CDR3 DNA follows: TGTGCCAGCTCACCCGACAGGGGAAGAGGGGTAAGAGCTTTCTTT. This gives the protein CASSPDRGRGVRAFF. Together with reference TRBV18 and TRBJ1-1, the CDR3 gives the full variable domain: NAGVMQNPRHLVRRRGQEARLRCSPMKGHSHVYWYRQLPEEGLKFMVYLQKENIIDESGMPKERFSAEFPKEGPSILRIQQVVRGDSAAYFCASSPDRGRGVRAFFGQGTRLTVV.

V gene TRBV19 combines with J gene TRBJ1-2; possible D gene TRBD1, 6 bases. The CDR3 loop spans 14 amino acids. The V and J ends lost 7 bases and 3 bases respectively, with 15 bases between them. The germline V gene encodes CDR1 LNHDA and CDR2 SQIVND (reference sequence). The CDR3 nucleotides are TGTGCCAGTAATCGTGGACAGACCCACTATGGCTACACCTTC. Its translation is CASNRGQTHYGYTF.

The genes are TRBV27 and TRBJ2-7, with TRBD1 matching over 9 bases. CDR1 and CDR2 from the germline V gene are MNHEY and SMNVEV (reference sequence). The trim removed 6 bases at V and 0 bases at J, leaving 3 bases unmatched. CDR3 length: 14 amino acids. The CDR3 bases are TGTGCCAGCAGAAGACAGGGGGGCTCCTACGAGCAGTACTTC. Amino acids: CASRRQGGSYEQYF.

V is TRBV2 and J is TRBJ1-1; 10 bases are a match to TRBD1. V gave up 11 bases and J gave up 0 bases; unmatched junction bases: 3. From germline, CDR1 is SNHLY and CDR2 FYNNEI. The CDR3 sequence is 13 residues long. CDR3 region: CAGTGDLNTEAFF. The CDR3 coding sequence is TGTGCCGGGACAGGGGACCTGAACACTGAAGCTTTCTTT.

V is TRBV11-2 and J is TRBJ1-2; D gene unclear. Germline V gene data show CDR1 as SGHAT and CDR2 as FQNNGV. V was clipped by 8 bases and J by 4 bases, with 11 bases between them. The CDR3 consists of 12 residues. CDR3 DNA: TGTGCCAGCTCCTCCGAGGGCTATGGCTACACCTTC. Translated, it gives CASSSEGYGYTF.

J is TRBJ2-1 and V is TRBV7-6, with 11 positions matching TRBD2. Looked up from germline, CDR1 is SGHVS and CDR2 is FNYEAQ. V dropped 5 bases and J dropped 2; count of bases not matched to a gene: 5. The CDR3 is 16 residues long. CDR3 DNA: TGTGCCAGCAGCCAGATAGCGGGAGGGCCCTACAATGAGCAGTTCTTC. It codes for CASSQIAGGPYNEQFF. The variable domain in full, completed from reference TRBV7-6 and TRBJ2-1, reads GAGVSQSPRYKVTKRGQDVALRCDPISGHVSLYWYRQALGQGPEFLTYFNYEAQQDKSGLPNDRFSAERPEGSISTLTIQRTEQRDSAMYRCASSQIAGGPYNEQFFGPGTRLTVL.

The V call is TRBV23-1, the J call TRBJ1-5; tentative D call: TRBD1 (6 bases). TRBV23-1 is an open reading frame whose function is uncertain. V was trimmed by 6 bases and J by 0 bases, leaving 24 bases between them. This CDR3 spans 19 amino acids. In DNA form, the CDR3 reads TGCGCCAGCAGCCCATCGCCCTCTTCACAGGGCGGTAGCAATCAGCCCCAGCATTTT. Its protein is CASSPSPSSQGGSNQPQHF.

The chain joins TRBV11-2 to TRBJ1-3; D not resolved. This CDR3 is 16 amino acids long. The ends were cut back, 0 bases at V and 0 bases at J, with 9 bases in the middle. Germline-derived CDR1 and CDR2 are SGHAT and FQNNGV. CDR3: CASSLERHLSGNTIYF. Here the CDR3 DNA reads TGTGCCAGCAGCTTAGAGCGACACCTCTCTGGAAACACCATATATTTT. The variable domain in full, with the rest retrieved from reference TRBV11-2 and TRBJ1-3, is EAGVAQSPRYKIIEKRQSVAFWCNPISGHATLYWYQQILGQGPKLLIQFQNNGVVDDSQLPKDRFSAERLKGVDSTLKIQPAKLEDSAVYLCASSLERHLSGNTIYFGEGSWLTVV.